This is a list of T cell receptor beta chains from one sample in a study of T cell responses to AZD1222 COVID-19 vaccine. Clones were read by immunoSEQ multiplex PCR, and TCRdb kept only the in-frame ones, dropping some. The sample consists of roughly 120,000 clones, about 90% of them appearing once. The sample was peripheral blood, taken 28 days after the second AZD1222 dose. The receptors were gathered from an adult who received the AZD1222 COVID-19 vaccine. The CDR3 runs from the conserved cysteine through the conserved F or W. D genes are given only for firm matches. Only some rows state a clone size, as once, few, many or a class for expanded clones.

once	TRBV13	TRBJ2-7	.	CASSLNRRAYEQYF	TGTGCCAGCAGCTTAAACCGCAGGGCCTACGAGCAGTACTTC
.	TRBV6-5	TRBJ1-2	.	CASITQDGWYGYTF	TGTGCCAGCATTACTCAGGACGGCTGGTATGGCTACACCTTC
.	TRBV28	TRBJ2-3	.	CASNRPLSEDTQYF	TGTGCCAGCAATCGACCTCTCTCCGAGGATACGCAGTATTTT
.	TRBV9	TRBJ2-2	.	CASSVNGRGLTGELFF	TGTGCCAGCAGCGTCAACGGGCGGGGCCTAACCGGGGAGCTGTTTTTT
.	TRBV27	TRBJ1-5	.	CASSLGTRNQPQHF	TGTGCCAGCAGTTTAGGGACACGCAATCAGCCCCAGCATTTT
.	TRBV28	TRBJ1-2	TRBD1	CASRAGQGIYGYTF	TGTGCCAGCAGGGCAGGACAGGGGATCTATGGCTACACCTTC
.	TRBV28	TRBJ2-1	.	CASSLVPEFRNEQFF	TGTGCCAGCAGTTTGGTCCCAGAGTTCCGCAATGAGCAGTTCTTC
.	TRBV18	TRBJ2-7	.	CASSRRGTGSSYEQYF	TGTGCCAGCTCACGCCGGGGGACGGGGAGCTCCTACGAGCAGTACTTC
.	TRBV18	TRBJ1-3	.	CASSPTGDPGNTIYF	TGTGCCAGCTCACCAACGGGGGACCCAGGAAACACCATATATTTT
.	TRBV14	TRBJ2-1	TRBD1	CASRESGTGFTNEQFF	TGTGCCAGCAGAGAATCCGGGACAGGGTTTACCAATGAGCAGTTCTTC
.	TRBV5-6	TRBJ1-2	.	CASSQTNYGYTF	TGTGCCAGCAGTCAAACTAACTATGGCTACACCTTC
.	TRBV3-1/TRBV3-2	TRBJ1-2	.	CASSQEPAGAKVYGYTF	TGTGCCAGCAGCCAAGAACCTGCAGGGGCGAAGGTCTATGGCTACACCTTC
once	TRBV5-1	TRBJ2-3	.	CASSLSSGGDTQYF	TGCGCCAGCAGCTTATCTAGTGGGGGCGATACGCAGTATTTT
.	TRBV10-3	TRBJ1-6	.	CAISAYGGINSPLHF	TGTGCCATCAGTGCCTATGGGGGGATAAATTCACCCCTCCACTTT
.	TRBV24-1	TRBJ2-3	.	CATSDLGLDSTDTQYF	TGTGCCACCAGTGATCTGGGTTTAGACAGCACAGATACGCAGTATTTT
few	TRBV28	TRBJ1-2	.	CASSYSTGTFGYTF	TGTGCCAGCAGTTACTCCACAGGGACCTTTGGCTACACCTTC
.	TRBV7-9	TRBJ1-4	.	CASSSLGLQSTNEKLFF	TGTGCCAGCAGCTCTTTGGGACTCCAGTCAACTAATGAAAAACTGTTTTTT
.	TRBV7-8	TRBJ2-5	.	CASSLTETQYF	TGTGCCAGCAGCTTAACGGAGACCCAGTACTTC
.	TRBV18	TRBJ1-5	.	CASSPLDGDQPQHF	TGTGCCAGCTCACCTTTGGACGGCGATCAGCCCCAGCATTTT
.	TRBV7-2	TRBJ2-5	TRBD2	CASSSQGGGETQYF	TGTGCCAGCAGCTCGCAGGGCGGGGGGGAGACCCAGTACTTC
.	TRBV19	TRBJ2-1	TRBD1	CASRDGQGPGNEQFF	TGTGCCAGTAGGGACGGACAGGGGCCGGGTAATGAGCAGTTCTTC
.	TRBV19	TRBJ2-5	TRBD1	CASRTGQGGTETQYF	TGTGCCAGTAGAACCGGACAGGGAGGAACGGAGACCCAGTACTTC
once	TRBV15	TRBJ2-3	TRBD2	CATSRDPSSGISTDTQYF	TGTGCCACCAGCAGAGATCCCTCTAGCGGGATAAGCACAGATACGCAGTATTTT
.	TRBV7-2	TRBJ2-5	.	CASSSTGFQETQYF	TGTGCCAGCAGCTCTACAGGGTTCCAAGAGACCCAGTACTTC
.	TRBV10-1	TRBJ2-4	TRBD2	CASREGSNIQYF	TGCGCCAGCCGGGAGGGGTCAAACATTCAGTACTTC
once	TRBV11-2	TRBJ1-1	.	CASSLHGGANTEAFF	TGTGCCAGCAGTCTTCACGGGGGGGCAAACACTGAAGCTTTCTTT
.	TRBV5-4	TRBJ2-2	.	CASSLGGVTGELFF	TGTGCCAGCAGCCTCGGAGGAGTCACCGGGGAGCTGTTTTTT
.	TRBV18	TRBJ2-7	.	CASSPGDYEQYF	TGTGCCAGCTCACCGGGCGACTACGAGCAGTACTTC
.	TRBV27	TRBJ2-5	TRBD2	CASSPGTSGFETQYF	TGTGCCAGCAGCCCCGGGACTAGCGGCTTCGAGACCCAGTACTTC
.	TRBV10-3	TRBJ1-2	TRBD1	CAISDLTGEKYGYTF	TGTGCCATCAGTGACCTAACAGGGGAGAAGTATGGCTACACCTTC
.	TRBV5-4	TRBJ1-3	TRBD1	CASSPGTVSGNTIYF	TGTGCCAGCAGCCCTGGGACAGTCTCTGGAAACACCATATATTTT
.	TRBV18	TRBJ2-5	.	CASMDSYQETQYF	TGTGCCAGCATGGACAGTTACCAAGAGACCCAGTACTTC
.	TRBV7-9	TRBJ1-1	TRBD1	CASSSQGADTEAFF	TGTGCCAGCAGCTCGCAGGGGGCGGACACTGAAGCTTTCTTT
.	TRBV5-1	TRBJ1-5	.	CASSYDGPNQPQHF	TGCGCCAGCAGCTACGACGGACCCAATCAGCCCCAGCATTTT
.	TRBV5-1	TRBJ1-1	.	CASSLSGSEAFF	TGCGCCAGCAGCTTGTCCGGCAGTGAAGCTTTCTTT
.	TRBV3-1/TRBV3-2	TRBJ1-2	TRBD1	CASSQGTGDYTF	TGTGCCAGCAGCCAGGGGACAGGGGATTACACCTTC
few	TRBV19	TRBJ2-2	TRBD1	CASSFGQGGTGELFF	TGTGCCAGTAGTTTCGGACAGGGAGGCACCGGGGAGCTGTTTTTT
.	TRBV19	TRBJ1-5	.	CASSIVRSRNQPQHF	TGTGCCAGTAGTATCGTTCGCAGCCGCAATCAGCCCCAGCATTTT
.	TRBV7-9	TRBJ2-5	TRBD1	CASSLGTGGRETQYF	TGTGCCAGCAGCTTAGGGACAGGGGGTCGGGAGACCCAGTACTTC
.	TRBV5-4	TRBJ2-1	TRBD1	CASSSGDRGWEQFF	TGTGCCAGCAGCTCGGGGGACAGGGGATGGGAGCAGTTCTTC
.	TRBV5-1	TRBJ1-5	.	CASSWSAGPNQPQHF	TGCGCCAGCAGTTGGTCCGCGGGTCCCAATCAGCCCCAGCATTTT
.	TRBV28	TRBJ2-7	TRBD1	CASSPMDRGPYEQYF	TGTGCCAGCAGCCCTATGGACAGGGGGCCCTACGAGCAGTACTTC
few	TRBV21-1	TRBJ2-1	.	CASSKGAGKTREQFF	TGTGCCAGCAGCAAAGGCGCAGGGAAGACACGCGAGCAGTTCTTC
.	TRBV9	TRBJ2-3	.	CASSPHGGPTDTQYF	TGTGCCAGCAGCCCCCATGGGGGGCCCACAGATACGCAGTATTTT
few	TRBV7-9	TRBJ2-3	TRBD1	CASSNEEWRNRGGTDTQYF	TGTGCCAGCAGCAACGAAGAGTGGAGGAACAGGGGGGGCACAGATACGCAGTATTTT
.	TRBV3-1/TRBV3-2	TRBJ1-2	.	CASSQAGPNYGYTF	TGTGCCAGCAGCCAAGCTGGGCCTAACTATGGCTACACCTTC
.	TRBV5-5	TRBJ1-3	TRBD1	CASSFDGRGTSGNTIYF	TGTGCCAGCAGCTTCGACGGCAGGGGGACCTCTGGAAACACCATATATTTT
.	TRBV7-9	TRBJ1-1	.	CASSPVSGMSEAFF	TGTGCCAGCAGCCCCGTTTCAGGGATGAGTGAAGCTTTCTTT
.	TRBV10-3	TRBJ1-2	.	CAISESGTYGYTF	TGTGCCATCAGTGAGTCAGGGACCTATGGCTACACCTTC
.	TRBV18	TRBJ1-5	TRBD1	CASSPDRGNQPQHF	TGTGCCAGCTCACCCGACAGGGGAAATCAGCCCCAGCATTTT
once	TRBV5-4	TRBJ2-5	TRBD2	CASRNGGTSGYQETQYF	TGTGCCAGCAGGAACGGCGGGACTAGCGGGTACCAAGAGACCCAGTACTTC
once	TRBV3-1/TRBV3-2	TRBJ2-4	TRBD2	CASSHRLAGPRLAKNIQYF	TGTGCCAGCAGCCACCGACTAGCGGGACCTAGGTTAGCCAAAAACATTCAGTACTTC
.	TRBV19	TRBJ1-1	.	CASSIQLANTEAFF	TGTGCCAGTAGTATTCAGCTCGCGAACACTGAAGCTTTCTTT
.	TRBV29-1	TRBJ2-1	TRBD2	CSGGQRGTYNEQFF	TGCAGCGGTGGTCAGCGGGGCACCTACAATGAGCAGTTCTTC